This paragraph covers one TCR beta chain sequence. The sample originates from a study of blood T cell repertoires in COVID-19. Study at large: The United States, Italy and Spain were the sources of the acute and convalescent COVID-19 samples. The cDNA or gDNA used as material had been derived from T cells, B-cell-depleted T cells, or PBMCs.

In the source study's methods: How many nucleated cells were present was estimated from reference gene primer amplification. Sequencing used immunoSEQ multiplex PCR; TCRdb keeps in-frame clones, though not all of them. V and J calls plus clone size are reproduced from that table; the DNA served to infer D and trimming. The sample contains about 51,000 clones, 75% to 85% of which appear only once. This CDR3 contains 17 residues. Germline-derived CDR1 and CDR2 are MNHNS and SASEGT. V was pared by 1 base and J by 0 bases, with 13 bases between. This rearrangement joins TRBV6-1 to TRBJ1-3, with D unclear. The source of this sequence is a human donor with acute or convalescent COVID-19. The donor label of this sample is uncertain. Sequencing used peripheral blood. CDR3 protein: CASSEGHPVYSGNTIYF. The CDR3 DNA reads as TGTGCCAGCAGTGAAGGACATCCAGTTTACTCTGGAAACACCATATATTTT.